This record looks at one T cell receptor (beta chain) sequence and its context. The record originates from a study of T-cell memory formation after mild COVID-19. The CDR3 contains 14 residues. Trimming took off 4 bases at V and 4 bases at J, with 11 bases between the two ends. Germline assignment: CDR1 SGHRS and CDR2 YFSETQ. Using its own MiXCR run on the 5' RACE reads, TCRdb lists one record per CDR3 protein. The data contain roughly 400,000 distinct CDR3 sequences, under 20% of them singletons. The sequenced sample consisted of PBMCs or a T cell subset sorted from them (not recorded which). This TCR derives from a man between 18 and 29 years old who had mild COVID-19 (a few samples of this study predate the infection). Cell type and time point are not known. The chain combines TRBV5-1 with TRBJ2-2, with D possibly being TRBD1 (6 bases). The chain's CDR3 is CASSKDSGTGELFF. Written as DNA, the CDR3 is TGCGCCAGCAGCAAGGACAGCGGCACCGGGGAGCTGTTTTTT.